This T cell receptor beta chain was captured by sequencing in a study of vaccination and CD4 T cells after COVID-19. Treatment of the sample: roughly ten-day PBMC culture with coronavirus spike peptide pools or control peptides (ViraFEST assay). As to this clonotype: The antigen remains unidentified.

The assay that was used to sequence DNA from cultured CD4+ T cells was the Oncomine TCR Beta short-read assay. The genomic DNA was obtained from cultured CD4+ T cells by extraction with the QIAamp micro DNA kit. TCRdb re-called the PCR reads through MiXCR, storing one row per CDR3 protein. The sample lists about 5,900 distinct CDR3 sequences, 50% to 65% seen once, with around a fifth in the top ten. The sequenced sample consisted of CD4+ T cells from blood, cultured in vitro. The TCR originated in a human donor who had recovered from COVID-19.

The CDR3 DNA sequence: TGCAGTGCTCCAACTAGCGGGGGACCCGACGTGGAGACCCAGTACTTC. Its translation: CSAPTSGGPDVETQYF. The chain joins TRBV20-1 to TRBJ2-5; 11 nucleotides agree with TRBD2. Trimming took 5 bases from V and 5 from J; bases not matched to a gene: 13. This CDR3 has 16 amino acids. Germline CDR1 reads DFQATT; CDR2 reads SNEGSKA (reference sequence).